Below, 24 T cell receptor beta chains from the same sample are listed, as sequenced in a study of blood T cell repertoires in COVID-19 (dated by TCRdb to the early 2020s). Preparation of the library involved the immunoSEQ multiplex PCR assay. Sourced from immuneACCESS, this table was stored by TCRdb with only in-frame sequences that have V and J called. A share of the clones is absent; for the studies checked, an unresolved V gene accounts for under half, and the remainder has no known explanation. Counted in this sample were more than 45,000 clones; roughly 90% of them appeared once. The ten largest clones take up roughly 21% of the sample. Specimen: peripheral blood. These TCRs come from a woman of 80 years or more with COVID-19, enrolled during active disease.

The chain joins TRBV6-5 to TRBJ1-2, with D tentatively TRBD1 (6 bases). Trimming removed 6 bases at V and 5 bases at J, with 16 bases between. This CDR3 is built from 14 residues. Looked up from germline, CDR1 is MNHEY and CDR2 is SVGAGI. CDR3 nucleotide sequence: TGTGCCAGCAGGCCCAAAGGGGGACCTTATGGCTACACCTTC. It is translated as CASRPKGGPYGYTF.

This chain links TRBV6-1 with TRBJ2-7; D is perhaps TRBD2 (6 bases). The CDR3 consists of 13 residues. The V gene's germline CDR1 is MNHNS and CDR2 SASEGT. With 2 bases removed from V and 5 bases from J, the gap between germline ends came to 10 bases. CDR3 sequence: CASSETGVHEQYF. CDR3 bases: TGTGCCAGCAGTGAAACGGGGGTCCACGAGCAGTACTTC.

The chain links TRBV19 to TRBJ1-2; tentatively, D is TRBD1 (5 bases). This CDR3 spans 14 amino acids. V lost 4 bases and J 1 base, leaving 10 bases between the germline ends. Per germline, CDR1 LNHDA and CDR2 SQIVND (reference sequence). CDR3 loop: CASSTGRLNYGYTF. CDR3 DNA sequence: TGTGCCAGTAGTACAGGGCGTCTTAACTATGGCTACACCTTC.

The V gene is TRBV5-1, the J gene TRBJ2-7, with 8 bases matching TRBD2. There are 14 residues in the CDR3. The V gene's germline CDR1 is SGHRS and CDR2 YFSETQ. V trimming: 7 bases; J trimming: 1 base; junction bases outside the gene matches: 7. The CDR3 protein is CASGAGGLSYEQYF. CDR3 sequence (DNA): TGCGCCAGCGGCGCGGGGGGCCTATCCTACGAGCAGTACTTC.

The J gene is TRBJ2-5, the V gene TRBV5-1; 9 nucleotides align to TRBD1. After removal of 4 bases from V and 5 bases from J, the junction contained 3 bases not matched to a gene. Germline CDR1 and CDR2: SGHRS and YFSETQ. The CDR3 contains 13 residues. The CDR3 here is CASSLGQGETQYF. In DNA form, the CDR3 reads TGCGCCAGCAGCCTCGGACAGGGGGAGACCCAGTACTTC. The full variable domain, its missing parts supplied by reference TRBV5-1 and TRBJ2-5, is KAGVTQTPRYLIKTRGQQVTLSCSPISGHRSVSWYQQTPGQGLQFLFEYFSETQRNKGNFPGRFSGRQFSNSRSEMNVSTLELGDSALYLCASSLGQGETQYFGPGTRLLVL.

The gene calls are TRBV3-1 (or the pseudogene TRBV3-2) and TRBJ1-5, with 10 bases lining up with TRBD1. With V trimmed by 4 bases and J by 2 bases, 2 bases remained unmatched. CDR1 is LGHDT, CDR2 YNNKEL, per germline (reference sequence). CDR3 length equals 15 residues. The CDR3 reads CASSPGTGGNQPQHF. Here the CDR3 DNA reads TGTGCCAGCAGCCCCGGGACAGGGGGCAATCAGCCCCAGCATTTT.

The rearrangement joins TRBV6-5 to TRBJ1-5, with D hard to call. This CDR3 comprises 14 residues. V was clipped by 8 bases and J by 1 base, with 12 bases between them. Per the germline V gene, CDR1 is MNHEY and CDR2 is SVGAGI. The CDR3 reads CASRVSGSNQPQHF. In nucleotides, the CDR3 is TGTGCCAGCCGGGTAAGTGGGAGCAATCAGCCCCAGCATTTT.

V and J are TRBV6-5 and TRBJ1-1; D perhaps matches TRBD1 (5 bases). V was clipped by 7 bases and J by 6 bases, with 18 bases between them. The CDR3 spans 14 residues. The germline CDR1 and CDR2 sequences are MNHEY and SVGAGI. CDR3 residues: CASTEGSSGAEAFF. In nucleotides, the CDR3 is TGTGCCAGCACCGAAGGGAGCTCGGGGGCTGAAGCTTTCTTT.

The J gene is TRBJ2-7, the V gene TRBV5-1; 7 bases align to TRBD1. From germline, CDR1 is SGHRS and CDR2 YFSETQ. This CDR3 is 14 amino acids long. V was pared by 1 base and J by 9 bases, with 10 bases of the junction left unmatched. CDR3 sequence reads: CASSLRQGGSVQYF. The CDR3 DNA follows: TGCGCCAGCAGCTTGCGACAGGGTGGTAGCGTGCAGTACTTC.

The chain uses TRBV11-3 and TRBJ2-3; 9 bases map to TRBD1. J gave up 1 base and V 4 bases, and 6 bases lay outside the gene matches. The CDR3 is made up of 16 amino acids. Germline V lookup: CDR1 SGHNT, CDR2 YENEEA. The CDR3 sequence: CASSSRTGAGTDTQYF. CDR3 coding DNA: TGTGCCAGCAGCTCCCGGACAGGGGCTGGCACAGATACGCAGTATTTT. The full variable domain, in which reference TRBV11-3 and TRBJ2-3 provide the parts outside the CDR3, is EAGVVQSPRYKIIEKKQPVAFWCNPISGHNTLYWYLQNLGQGPELLIRYENEEAVDDSQLPKDRFSAERLKGVDSTLKIQPAELGDSAVYLCASSSRTGAGTDTQYFGPGTRLTVL.

The chain is built from TRBV6-4 and TRBJ2-1, with 7 bases that match TRBD1. The germline V gene has CDR1 MRHNA and CDR2 SNTAGT. V lost 4 bases, J lost 8 bases, and 11 bases stayed unmatched. The CDR3 totals 15 residues. In nucleotides, the CDR3 is TGTGCCAGCAGTGCCAGGGGGTCAGGGCCGGATGAGCAGTTCTTC. Residues: CASSARGSGPDEQFF.

The rearrangement links TRBV30 to TRBJ1-2; D perhaps matches TRBD1 (6 bases). Germline loops: CDR1 GTSNPN, CDR2 SVGIG (reference sequence). The CDR3 is 11 residues long. Trimming took off 5 bases at V and 8 bases at J, with 12 bases between the two ends. CDR3 coding DNA: TGTGCCTGGCGAGGACAGTGGGGCTACACCTTC. This translates into CAWRGQWGYTF.

J is TRBJ1-5 and V is TRBV4-1, with D perhaps matching TRBD1 (6 bases). Trimming removed 2 bases from V and 3 bases from J, with 17 bases in between. The CDR3 extends over 17 amino acids. Germline-derived CDR1 and CDR2 are MGHRA and YSYEKL. CDR3 in amino acids: CASSQFRDTTFNQPQHF. The CDR3 nucleotides are TGCGCCAGCAGCCAATTCCGGGACACTACCTTCAATCAGCCCCAGCATTTT.

The rearrangement links TRBV25-1 to TRBJ2-7, with 11 bases lining up with TRBD1. Germline values: CDR1 MGHDK, CDR2 SYGVNS. The CDR3 runs 14 residues. V trimming: 5 bases; J trimming: 4 bases; junction bases outside the gene matches: 4. CDR3 nucleotide sequence: TGTGCCAGCAGTTCCGGGACAGGGGGTTACGAGCAGTACTTC. It is translated as CASSSGTGGYEQYF.

The genes are TRBV5-8 and TRBJ1-6; D is uncertain. Germline V gene data show CDR1 as SGHTS and CDR2 as YDEGEE. The length of the CDR3 is 14 residues. The V end was cut by 1 base, the J end by 0 bases, with 2 bases between. The CDR3 reads CASSLRSYNSPLHF. The CDR3 DNA reads TGTGCCAGCAGCTTGCGCTCCTATAATTCACCCCTCCACTTT. Full variable domain (outside the CDR3, taken from reference TRBV5-8 and TRBJ1-6): EAGVTQSPTHLIKTRGQQATLRCSPISGHTSVYWYQQALGLGLQFLLWYDEGEERNRGNFPPRFSGRQFPNYSSELNVNALELEDSALYLCASSLRSYNSPLHFGNGTRLTVT.

The rearrangement uses TRBV11-3 and TRBJ2-7; maybe TRBD1 (6 bases). Germline CDR1 and CDR2: SGHNT and YENEEA. Trimming removed 0 bases from V and 5 bases from J, with 8 bases in between. The CDR3 loop spans 13 amino acids. CDR3 residues: CASSLDRGHEQYF. Here the CDR3 DNA reads TGTGCCAGCAGCTTAGACAGGGGTCACGAGCAGTACTTC.

J is TRBJ1-4 and V is TRBV6-1; D call uncertain. From germline, CDR1 is MNHNS and CDR2 SASEGT. CDR3 size: 16 residues. Trimming cost V 0 bases and J 3 bases, with 11 bases left between them. The CDR3 DNA reads as TGTGCCAGCAGTGAAGCGGCAGGCTGGCCTAATGAAAAACTGTTTTTT. Amino acids: CASSEAAGWPNEKLFF.

The V call is TRBV6-5, the J call TRBJ2-5; 10 bases are a match to TRBD2. CDR3 length: 15 residues. With 0 bases clipped from V and 5 bases from J, the junction kept 3 bases outside the gene matches. Germline V CDR1 and CDR2: MNHEY, SVGAGI. The CDR3 nucleotides are TGTGCCAGCAGTTACTCAGGAGCGGGGGGGGAGACCCAGTACTTC. This encodes CASSYSGAGGETQYF.

This chain uses TRBV6-2 or TRBV6-3 with TRBJ2-3; D gene unclear. The V end lost 4 bases, the J end lost 3 bases, and 5 bases lay between the germline ends. Germline V gene sequence: CDR1 MNHEY, CDR2 SVGEGT. The CDR3 is 12 amino acids. The CDR3 loop reads CASSLTTDTQYF. The CDR3 nucleotides are TGTGCCAGCAGTTTAACAACAGATACGCAGTATTTT.

The chain uses TRBV5-1 and TRBJ1-6; TRBD1 matches at 7 bases. This CDR3 has 15 residues. V lost 0 bases and J lost 13; bases outside the gene matches: 10. CDR1 is SGHRS and CDR2 is YFSETQ in the germline V gene. The CDR3 spells CASSLGDSRDFPLHF. Here the CDR3 DNA reads TGCGCCAGCAGCTTGGGGGACAGCCGGGATTTTCCCCTCCACTTT.

The chain joins TRBV5-6 to TRBJ1-1; D is uncertain. V lost 6 bases and J lost 0, with 15 bases in between. The V gene's germline CDR1 is SGHDT and CDR2 YYEEEE. The CDR3 spans 15 residues. CDR3 nucleotides: TGTGCCAGCACCGAAAAGTGGGGAGTGAACACTGAAGCTTTCTTT. As protein: CASTEKWGVNTEAFF.

The chain uses TRBV4-1 and TRBJ2-2; D possibly corresponds to TRBD1 (6 bases). The V and J ends lost 4 bases and 1 base respectively, with 10 bases between them. There are 15 residues in the CDR3. Germline V gene sequence: CDR1 MGHRA, CDR2 YSYEKL. The CDR3 sequence is CASSPDRRNTGELFF. The CDR3 DNA sequence: TGCGCCAGCAGCCCCGACAGGAGGAACACCGGGGAGCTGTTTTTT.

The chain links TRBV6-4 to TRBJ1-5; no firm D call. Trimming stripped 10 bases from V and 0 bases from J, with 10 bases between. Germline V gene lookup returns CDR1 MRHNA and CDR2 SNTAGT. This CDR3 comprises 13 residues. The CDR3 DNA sequence: TGTGCCACCTCTGAGTATAGCAATCAGCCCCAGCATTTT. Its translation is CATSEYSNQPQHF.

The chain has TRBV9 and TRBJ1-3, with 10 bases matching TRBD1. The V and J ends lost 4 bases and 3 bases, in that order; junction bases with no gene match: 4. This CDR3 spans 15 amino acids. Germline assignment: CDR1 SGDLS and CDR2 YYNGEE. The chain's CDR3 is CASSPGTGVGNTIYF. The CDR3 nucleotides read TGTGCCAGCAGCCCTGGGACAGGGGTTGGAAACACCATATATTTT.